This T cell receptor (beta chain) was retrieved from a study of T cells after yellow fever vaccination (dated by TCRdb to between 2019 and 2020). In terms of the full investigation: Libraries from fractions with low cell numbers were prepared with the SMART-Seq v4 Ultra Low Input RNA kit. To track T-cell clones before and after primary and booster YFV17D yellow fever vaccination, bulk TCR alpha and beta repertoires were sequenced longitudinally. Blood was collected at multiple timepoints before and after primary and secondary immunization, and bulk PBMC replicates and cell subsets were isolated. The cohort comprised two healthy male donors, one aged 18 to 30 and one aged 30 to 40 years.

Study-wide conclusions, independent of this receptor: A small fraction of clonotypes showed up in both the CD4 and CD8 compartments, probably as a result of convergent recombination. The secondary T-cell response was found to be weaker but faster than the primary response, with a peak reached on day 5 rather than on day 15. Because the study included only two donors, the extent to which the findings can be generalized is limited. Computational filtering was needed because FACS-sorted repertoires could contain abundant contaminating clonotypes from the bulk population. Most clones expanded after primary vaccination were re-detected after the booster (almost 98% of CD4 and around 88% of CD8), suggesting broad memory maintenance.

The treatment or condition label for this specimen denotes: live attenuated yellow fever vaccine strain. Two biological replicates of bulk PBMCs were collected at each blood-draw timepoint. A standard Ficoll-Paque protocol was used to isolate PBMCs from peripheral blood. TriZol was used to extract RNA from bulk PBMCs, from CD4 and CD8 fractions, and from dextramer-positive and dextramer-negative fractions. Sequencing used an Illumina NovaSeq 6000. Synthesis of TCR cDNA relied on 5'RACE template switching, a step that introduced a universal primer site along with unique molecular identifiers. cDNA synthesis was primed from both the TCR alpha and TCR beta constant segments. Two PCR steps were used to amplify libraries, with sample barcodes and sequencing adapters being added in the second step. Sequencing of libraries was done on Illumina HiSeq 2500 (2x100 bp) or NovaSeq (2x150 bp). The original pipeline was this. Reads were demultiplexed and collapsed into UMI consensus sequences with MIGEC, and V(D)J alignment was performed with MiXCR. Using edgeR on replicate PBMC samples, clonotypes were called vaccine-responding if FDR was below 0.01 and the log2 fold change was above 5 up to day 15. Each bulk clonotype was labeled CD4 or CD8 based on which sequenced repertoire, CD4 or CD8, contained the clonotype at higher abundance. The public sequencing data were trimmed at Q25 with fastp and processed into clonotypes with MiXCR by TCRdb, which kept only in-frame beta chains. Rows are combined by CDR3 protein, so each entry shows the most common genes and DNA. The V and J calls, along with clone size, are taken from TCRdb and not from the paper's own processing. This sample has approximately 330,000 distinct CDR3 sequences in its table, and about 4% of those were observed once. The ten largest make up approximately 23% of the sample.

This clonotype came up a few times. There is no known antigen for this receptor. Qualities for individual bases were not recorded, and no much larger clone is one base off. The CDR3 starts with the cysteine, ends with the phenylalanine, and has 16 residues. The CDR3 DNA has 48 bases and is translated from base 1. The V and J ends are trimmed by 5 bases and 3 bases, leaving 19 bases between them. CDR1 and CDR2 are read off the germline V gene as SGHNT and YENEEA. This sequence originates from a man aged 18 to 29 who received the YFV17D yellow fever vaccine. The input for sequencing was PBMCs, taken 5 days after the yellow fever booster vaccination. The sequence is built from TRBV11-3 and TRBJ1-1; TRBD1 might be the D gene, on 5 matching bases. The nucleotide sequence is TGTGCCAGCAGCAGAGCCGGGACTTCCCAGGACACTGAAGCTTTCTTT. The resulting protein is CASSRAGTSQDTEAFF.